Below are 6 T cell receptor beta chains sequenced from a single sample in a study of T-cell memory formation after mild COVID-19. Each CDR3 protein is one row after TCRdb ran MiXCR on the 5' RACE reads. The sample yields roughly 610,000 distinct CDR3 sequences, 15% to 20% seen once. The sample taken for sequencing was PBMCs or a T cell subset sorted from them (not recorded which). These receptors were obtained from an adult woman who had mild COVID-19 (a few samples of this study predate the infection). Cell type and time point are not known.

The chain is built from TRBV4-1 and TRBJ1-1; 9 positions agree with TRBD1. The trim removed 3 bases at V and 5 bases at J, leaving 10 bases unmatched. Germline CDR1 MGHRA, CDR2 YSYEKL. The CDR3 extends over 16 amino acids. CDR3 in amino acids: CASSHPGQGRQTEAFF. The CDR3 region has the DNA TGCGCCAGCAGCCACCCGGGACAGGGTAGACAGACTGAAGCTTTCTTT.

The V and J genes are TRBV6-1 and TRBJ1-1; no clear D gene. The CDR3 extends over 14 amino acids. The V end was cut by 6 bases, the J end by 0 bases, with 11 bases between. Germline V gene sequence: CDR1 MNHNS, CDR2 SASEGT. In DNA, the CDR3 is TGTGCCAGCAGGTACGGGCAGCTGAACACTGAAGCTTTCTTT. Its translation is CASRYGQLNTEAFF.

This chain connects TRBV5-1 to TRBJ2-3; 9 bases are shared with TRBD2. Unmatched junction bases numbered 14, after V lost 7 bases and J lost 5 bases. The CDR3 runs 16 residues. Germline V lookup: CDR1 SGHRS, CDR2 YFSETQ. CDR3 coding DNA: TGCGCCAGCGCCCCTCGGAAGGGCGGGGGGGGAGATACGCAGTATTTT. Translated, it gives CASAPRKGGGGDTQYF.

This clonotype was counted only a few times. The V and J genes are TRBV5-1 and TRBJ2-7; 7 nucleotides line up with TRBD1. Trimming took 4 bases from V and 5 from J; bases not matched to a gene: 18. CDR1 is SGHRS and CDR2 is YFSETQ in the germline V gene. The CDR3 is made up of 17 amino acids. The CDR3 DNA reads TGCGCCAGCAGCCATTATATAAAGACAGGGACCGGGGACGAGCAGTACTTC. It is translated as CASSHYIKTGTGDEQYF.

This clonotype was counted many times. The chain recombines TRBV12-3 or TRBV12-4 with TRBJ1-1; no firm D call. This CDR3 comprises 11 residues. V was shortened by 5 bases and J by 5 bases, with 6 bases between the two germline ends. The CDR3 spells CASSRRTEAFF. In DNA, the CDR3 is TGTGCCAGCAGTAGAAGGACTGAAGCTTTCTTT.

This clonotype was counted between two and nine times. This chain connects TRBV29-1 to TRBJ2-3, with TRBD1 matching 7 bases. Trimming cost V 7 bases and J 4 bases; bases outside gene matches: 5. This CDR3 region has 12 residues. Germline V lookup: CDR1 SQVTM, CDR2 ANQGSEA. The CDR3 here is CSGYRGPDTQYF. CDR3 bases: TGCAGCGGGTACAGGGGCCCAGATACGCAGTATTTT.